Each of the 8 T cell receptor beta chains below was sequenced from the same sample in a study of shared clonotypes between healthy human individuals. Using immunoSEQ multiplex PCR, the repertoire was profiled, and TCRdb retains in-frame clones only, with some absent. The profile shows 2 million to 2.5 million clones, approximately 96% of them singletons. What was sequenced was naive CD4+ T cells sorted from blood. This sample's subset: CD45RA+ positively selected. These receptors all stem from a man younger than 35 in good health.

The chain couples TRBV18 to TRBJ2-3; TRBD2 matches at 10 bases. Trimming cost V 6 bases and J 4 bases; bases outside gene matches: 7. This CDR3 comprises 15 residues. CDR1 is KGHSH, CDR2 LQKENI, per germline. CDR3: CASSQAGGPSDTQYF. The DNA of the CDR3 is TGTGCCAGCTCCCAAGCGGGGGGGCCTTCAGATACGCAGTATTTT.

The rearrangement joins TRBV11-2 to TRBJ1-6, with TRBD1 identical over 8 bases. This CDR3 contains 15 residues. V lost 9 bases to trimming and J lost 8 bases; unmatched junction nucleotides: 12. From germline, CDR1 is SGHAT and CDR2 FQNNGV. CDR3 DNA sequence: TGTGCCAGTGGACTGGGCAGGGGGCATTATTCACCCCTCCACTTT. Translating it yields CASGLGRGHYSPLHF.

This sequence joins TRBV7-3 and TRBJ1-1; D is unclear. The V gene's germline CDR1 is SGHTA and CDR2 FQGTGA. V gave up 6 bases and J gave up 2 bases, with 13 bases separating them. This CDR3 has 14 residues. CDR3 coding DNA: TGTGCCAGCAGTCGGGGAGAGGGCAACACTGAAGCTTTCTTT. Translated, it gives CASSRGEGNTEAFF.

This rearrangement joins TRBV21-1 to TRBJ1-1; the table's TRBD1 call for D was not verified on the DNA. TRBV21-1 is flagged as a pseudogene. The CDR3 totals 17 residues. The CDR3 loop is CASSPGARGYMNTEAFF. CDR3 nucleotides: TGTGCCAGCAGCCCAGGGGCCCGGGGATACATGAACACTGAAGCTTTCTTT.

The chain employs TRBV30 and TRBJ2-5, with 12 positions matching TRBD2. This CDR3 comprises 15 residues. V shed 6 bases, J shed 2 bases, and the junction held 7 bases outside the gene matches. The germline CDR1 and CDR2 sequences are GTSNPN and SVGIG (reference sequence). The CDR3 nucleotides are TGTGCCTGCTCGACTAGCGGGAGTCCGCAAGAGACCCAGTACTTC. It is translated as CACSTSGSPQETQYF. The full variable domain, its missing parts supplied by reference TRBV30 and TRBJ2-5, is SQTIHQWPATLVQPVGSPLSLECTVEGTSNPNLYWYRQAAGRGLQLLFYSVGIGQISSEVPQNLSASRPQDRQFILSSKKLLLSDSGFYLCACSTSGSPQETQYFGPGTRLLVL.

The chain couples TRBV5-1 to TRBJ2-3; TRBD2 matches at 11 bases. Germline V gene sequence: CDR1 SGHRS, CDR2 YFSETQ. The CDR3 covers 15 residues. With 0 bases clipped from V and 8 bases from J, the junction kept 5 bases outside the gene matches. CDR3 amino acids: CASSLGLAGIGTQYF. The CDR3 DNA is TGCGCCAGCAGCTTGGGACTAGCGGGGATAGGTACGCAGTATTTT.

Concerning this clone itself: The same CDR3 also results from other DNA sequences found in this sample. The chain combines TRBV7-6 with TRBJ1-1; D perhaps matches TRBD1 (5 bases). Germline-derived CDR1 and CDR2 are SGHVS and FNYEAQ. V lost 5 bases and J lost 1, with 8 bases in between. CDR3 length: 13 amino acids. The CDR3 loop reads CASSPGGNTEAFF. Here the CDR3 DNA reads TGTGCCAGCAGCCCCGGGGGGAACACTGAAGCTTTCTTT.

This sequence joins TRBV5-4 and TRBJ2-2; D gene uncertain. The CDR3 spans 14 residues. Deletions cut 2 bases from V and 0 bases from J, with 5 bases between. Germline loops: CDR1 SGHNT, CDR2 YYREEE (reference sequence). CDR3 nucleotide sequence: TGTGCCAGCAGCTTTGACGCGAACACCGGGGAGCTGTTTTTT. The encoded protein is CASSFDANTGELFF. The whole variable domain, remainder taken from reference TRBV5-4 and TRBJ2-2, is ETGVTQSPTHLIKTRGQQVTLRCSSQSGHNTVSWYQQALGQGPQFIFQYYREEENGRGNFPPRFSGLQFPNYSSELNVNALELDDSALYLCASSFDANTGELFFGEGSRLTVL.